This T cell receptor (beta chain) stems from a study of naive and memory T cell subsets. Study-wide results and limits: Delayed type IV hypersensitivity infiltration was taken to explain higher tuberculin-site TCR counts. The RNA method is potentially sensitive to activation and differentiation changes.

Treatment indicated: skin biopsy from PPD injection site in Mantoux-positive individual. Reverse transcription used DNase-treated unsorted total RNA, aiming for roughly 1 to 1,100 ng. Biopsied sites were PPD injections in people with a positive Mantoux test. This clonotype showed up many times. No antigen is known for it. For blood and skin samples, reverse transcription used TCR alpha and beta constant primers. TCRdb ran MiXCR on the UMI-ligation and nested PCR reads and lists one entry per CDR3 protein. Counted here are some 20,000 distinct CDR3 sequences, roughly 9% occurring once; the ten biggest clones make up almost 7%. V shed 0 bases and J shed 9 bases, with 15 bases lying between them. Germline loops: CDR1 LGHNA, CDR2 YSLEER. The CDR3 totals 15 residues.

This clonotype was obtained from an adult in good health. Source: skin, taken from a tuberculin skin test site. This chain connects TRBV4-3 to TRBJ2-1; tentatively, D is TRBD2 (6 bases). The chain's CDR3 is CASSQDNFGGTEQFF. CDR3 bases: TGCGCCAGCAGCCAAGATAATTTCGGGGGTACTGAGCAGTTCTTC.